Sequencing of this TCR beta chain was carried out in a study of cytomegalovirus exposure and HLA in healthy donors (dated by TCRdb to 2016 to 2017). About the full investigation: An earlier analysis of 587 of the donors reported over 250 Gb of sequence data and roughly 120 million unique TCR beta sequences obtained from around 170 million T cells. Around 330 gigabases of sequencing data and 70 million to 95 million unique TCR sequences made up an early release that covered approximately 700 HLA-typed donors. Of the roughly 400 genotyped donors, approximately 80% were placed in the genetic ancestry cluster associated with self-reported Caucasian donors. The study was designed to test whether signatures of past pathogen exposure could be identified by cataloging public T cell receptors. The study used immunosequencing to profile the T cell repertoires of approximately 650 subjects and linked those repertoires to cytomegalovirus serostatus. Along with the roughly 710-subject first cohort, a separate validation cohort of over a hundred different subjects was used. To predict cytomegalovirus infection status, the study brought together high-throughput TCR immunosequencing, statistical association of individual TCRs with disease status, and machine learning. A later analysis re-examined previously published TCR beta repertoires from just over 650 donors and added high-resolution HLA genotyping to investigate patterns of TCR occurrence. Rather than using new phenotypic data, the later analysis identified candidate immune exposures from TCR beta sequences and from how often those sequences occurred across donors. In an earlier analysis of several hundred of the donors, high-throughput TCR beta sequencing was used to judge whether each TCR beta V gene segment behaved as functional or pseudogenic. Donor age, sex, ethnicity and CMV serostatus were compiled alongside the repertoire data. In a later genetic analysis, genome-wide SNP genotypes for about three fifths of the roughly 670 donors were used, and that subset was treated as a discovery cohort. Every repertoire in the discovery cohort had been generated on one and the same sequencing platform. HLA typing covered class I and class II loci at four-digit resolution. The number of donors typed differed by locus, with 629-630 for A, B, C, DRB1 and DQB1, 522 for DQA1, over 600 for DPA1, and about 450 for DPB1. About five DR-DQ haplotypes were handled as single units for association and clustering because linkage in the cohort was strong. Among about 400 genotyped donors of the cohort, an average of approximately 240,000 unique TCR beta nucleotide sequences was sequenced per donor, of which roughly 17% were non-productive. The investigation overall reported the following: A later analysis found that most CMV-associated TCR beta chains appeared HLA-restricted, with HLA associations seemingly driven largely by CMV exposure. A later analysis found that TCR association rates varied across HLA loci, with DRB1 alleles showing the most associated TCRs and HLA-C alleles the fewest. Most TCR sequences were observed very rarely across donors, whereas some public TCRs were present in many individuals. Compared with the roughly 700-donor mean, donors in an Asian-associated ancestry cluster had fewer N-insertions in productive TCRs, according to a later genetic analysis. The only immune exposure information available for the cohort was CMV serostatus. The earlier analysis of 587 of the donors excluded over 15 rarely observed V segments, including chromosome 9 orphons, because counts were too low. The study listed 150 to 200 TCR beta chains as associated with cytomegalovirus. Compared with equally common non-associated chains, HLA-associated TCR beta chains in a later analysis were more clonally expanded and had lower generation probabilities. Specific HLA alleles were associated with about 17,000 TCR beta sequences at a false discovery rate of 0.05 in a later analysis. Linkage disequilibrium might explain the correlated functional status among segregating V segments, but an unknown experimental factor could not be ruled out. Assigning TCR associations to individual alleles was difficult when HLA alleles, especially DR and DQ, strongly co-occurred. Only TCR beta chains were sequenced in this cohort, and the absence of alpha or paired-chain data limited detectable features. A cluster of highly shared sequence variants was judged likely to be a technical artifact of the sequencing pipeline. A further reported finding was that TCR beta sequences accurately predicted the HLA-A and HLA-B alleles for most subjects in the first cohort. In vitro tests confirmed that three of the cytomegalovirus-associated TCR beta chains recognize cytomegalovirus antigens. In an earlier analysis of some 500 of the donors, most TCR beta V segments were observed in productive rearrangements about 87% or about 30% of the time, broadly matching IMGT annotations. Sequencing depth was assumed to be roughly uniform across donors in the presence/absence analyses, though that assumption may not hold. According to a later analysis, parvovirus B19, influenza, CMV and Epstein-Barr virus appeared linked to several top co-occurrence clusters. Because some donors lacked HLA typing at each locus, the association tests relied only on the typed subset. According to the authors, the approach could potentially be generalized to other disease states and immunological phenotypes. An association between a missense DCLRE1C variant and V-gene and J-gene trimming of TCR beta chains was found in a later genetic analysis and replicated in an independent cohort. Some IMGT-functional V segments, including TRBV6-2 and TRBV6-3, could not be told apart with the 87-base-pair reads, so those segments were excluded. The classifier was reported to diagnose cytomegalovirus status with high specificity and sensitivity in both the original cohort and the validation cohort.

The junction shows trimming of 2 bases on V and 1 base on J, plus 12 bases between the germline ends. The CDR3, from cysteine to phenylalanine, totals 15 residues. Only the CDR3 part of the read is kept: 45 bases, read in frame from the first base. According to the germline V gene, CDR1 reads MNHNS and CDR2 reads SASEGT. The cohort consisted of hundreds of healthy bone marrow donors. At the time of sampling, every cohort member was nominally healthy, though immune exposures that went unrecorded were likely present. The donor tested CMV seronegative, placing the donor among the 350 or so seronegative members of the cohort. A peripheral blood sample was provided by each donor, and peripheral blood mononuclear cells were used for TCR beta sequencing. Genomic DNA extraction from the blood cell samples was performed with the Qiagen DNeasy Blood Extraction Kit. Libraries were built with the immunoSEQ multiplex PCR assay. For the multiplex PCR, a mixture combining 60 forward primers for TCR Vbeta segments and 13 reverse primers for TCR Jbeta segments was used. A multiplex PCR assay on genomic DNA amplified the CDR3 region of rearranged TCR beta genes. The Illumina HiSeq System was used to sequence the amplified TCR beta libraries as 87-base-pair reads. Turning to the authors' computational methods: Across the 666 repertoires, a later analysis counted approximately 75 million unique TCR beta chains, roughly 11 million of which were shared by at least two donors. To remove PCR and sequencing errors, raw reads were error-corrected and collapsed into unique sequences using a nearest-neighbor algorithm that merged closely related sequences. CDR3 sequences were aligned to IMGT reference sequences to assign V, D and J gene segments. For a sequence to be retained, at least a six-nucleotide match to both a V gene segment and a J gene segment was required. Rearrangements were called productive when the CDR3 lacked stop codons and stayed in frame with V and J; all others were non-productive. Following IMGT convention, CDR3 was defined as the stretch from the second conserved V-encoded cysteine up to the conserved J-encoded phenylalanine. The earlier analysis of roughly 590 of the donors excluded sequences that lacked an unambiguous match to a single V gene segment. An earlier analysis of approximately 590 of the donors classified V segments as functional when productive rearrangements were above 56.7% and as segregating when the standard deviation between donors was above 5%. To diagnose cytomegalovirus status from the catalog of TCR beta chain sequences, a statistical classification framework was built. A later analysis assigned V and J genes by comparing TCR nucleotide sequences with IMGT/GENE-DB human TR gene sequences. The TCRdist pipeline was used in a later analysis to assign CDR3 sequences and most-parsimonious VDJ recombination scenarios. A later analysis defined each TCR beta chain by its CDR3 amino acid sequence plus V-gene family, and excluded reads lacking a unique V-gene family. As a way to deal with suspected cross-contamination and a sequencing artifact, a later analysis dropped 450 to 600 nucleotide sequences that were highly shared and had low generation probability. For each public chain, a later analysis derived a clonal expansion index from normalized ranks of inferred template counts within each repertoire. Generation probabilities in a later analysis came from a VDJ recombination model fitted to out-of-frame rearrangements, and those results were checked against IGoR. In a later analysis, TCR-TCR, TCR-HLA and TCR-CMV co-occurrence was scored with hypergeometric tests, and a repertoire-size bias correction was applied to TCR pairs. A later analysis estimated false discovery rates by permuting HLA or CMV assignments 20 times. A later analysis grouped co-occurring TCRs with DBSCAN, adding TCRdist sequence similarity when clustering within HLA-allele-positive subsets. Repertoires with fewer than 30,000 or more than 120,000 public chains, plus five repertoires with anomalous nucleotide sharing, were excluded from co-occurrence clustering. Entries here come from immuneACCESS through TCRdb and include only in-frame sequences with V and J called. Some clones fail to appear in such tables; in the studies checked, an unresolved V gene covers under half of the shortfall, and the cause of the remainder is unknown. That table supplies the V and J calls and clone size; D and trimming were determined from the DNA. The sample includes 250,000 to 350,000 clones, with 80% observed a single time. The ten largest make up about 0.28% of the sample.

In the case of this clone: Its antigen is not yet known. Base qualities are not provided; no much larger clone lies one nucleotide away.

The chain employs TRBV6-1 and TRBJ2-7, with a weak D call of TRBD1 (6 bases match). The receptor was isolated from a girl aged 2 to 9 in good health and CMV-seronegative. Sequences were obtained from PBMCs. The DNA is as follows: TGTGCCAGCAGTGAAAGACAGGAGAAATCCTACGAGCAGTACTTC. Protein translation: CASSERQEKSYEQYF.